The TCR beta chain under discussion was sequenced for a study of blood T cells in healthy people across ages. With a J-beta primer mix and a sample-barcoded 5' primer, a second PCR ran about 6 to 11 cycles. Each CDR3 protein is one row after TCRdb ran MiXCR on the 5' RACE reads. The repertoire holds 750,000 to 950,000 distinct CDR3 sequences, with around half as singletons. Unmatched junction bases numbered 6, after V lost 10 bases and J lost 1 base. Germline V lookup: CDR1 SNHLY, CDR2 FYNNEI. CDR3 length: 14 residues. The sequence derives from a man at least 80 years old in good health. The sequenced sample consisted of blood. The gene calls are TRBV2 and TRBJ2-2, with 7 nucleotides matching TRBD2. CDR3 sequence (DNA): TGTGCCATCTTAGCGGGCCAGAACACCGGGGAGCTGTTTTTT. Translated: CAILAGQNTGELFF.